The 17 T cell receptor beta chains presented below share a single source sample, sequenced in a study of PD-L1 blockade in urothelial cancer. Sequencing used immunoSEQ multiplex PCR; TCRdb keeps in-frame clones, though not all of them. The table lists around 49,000 clones, about four fifths of them singletons. The time point denotes: peripheral blood 6 weeks after treatment start. The sequenced sample was PBMCs, obtained around atezolizumab (anti-PD-L1) treatment. These receptors were taken from a man between 60 and 70 years old with urothelial cancer.

V gene TRBV13 combines with J gene TRBJ2-2; D gene uncertain. Germline V gene data show CDR1 as PRHDT and CDR2 as FYEKMQ (reference sequence). This CDR3 is built from 14 residues. V lost 3 bases and J 6 bases, leaving 11 bases between the germline ends. The CDR3: CASSFRLTAGELFF. CDR3 bases: TGTGCCAGCAGCTTTCGCCTTACAGCCGGGGAGCTGTTTTTT.

The chain joins TRBV9 to TRBJ1-6, with TRBD1 matching 7 bases. CDR1 SGDLS and CDR2 YYNGEE come from the germline V gene. Losses at the gene ends were 7 bases for V and 7 bases for J; bases not matched to a gene: 8. The CDR3 extends over 14 amino acids. The CDR3 spells CASGPGTENSPLHF. The CDR3 DNA reads as TGTGCCAGCGGTCCCGGGACAGAAAATTCACCCCTCCACTTT.

This chain connects TRBV7-6 to TRBJ2-7; 9 bases are a match to TRBD1. V lost 5 bases and J lost 3; bases outside the gene matches: 8. From germline, CDR1 is SGHVS and CDR2 FNYEAQ. The CDR3 runs to 15 residues. CDR3 coding DNA: TGTGCCAGCAGCCAAGGACAGGGGTTGAGCTACGAGCAGTACTTC. Amino acid sequence: CASSQGQGLSYEQYF.

As regards this clone: At one end the junction does not follow the germline gene, possibly because of a read error. The chain carries TRBV4-1 and TRBJ1-5; TRBD1 might be the D (5 bases). Germline lookup yields CDR1 MGHRA and CDR2 YSYEKL. This CDR3 contains 14 residues. This chain's CDR3 is CASSQQGSNQPRHF. The CDR3 nucleotides are TGCGCCAGCAGCCAACAGGGTAGCAATCAGCCCCGGCATTTT.

CDR3 sequence reads: CASSYGPGRGETQYF. The CDR3 DNA reads TGTGCCAGCAGTTACGGGCCAGGGCGTGGAGAGACCCAGTACTTC. The gene calls are TRBV6-5 and TRBJ2-5; the D gene is possibly TRBD1 (5 bases). V was cut by 2 bases and J by 4 bases, with 14 bases left in between. CDR1 and CDR2 (germline): MNHEY, SVGAGI. The CDR3 has 15 amino acids.

The chain recombines TRBV30 with TRBJ2-1; weak D call: TRBD2 (6 bases). Germline CDR1 is GTSNPN and CDR2 is SVGIG (reference sequence). This CDR3 spans 16 amino acids. The V gene lost 2 bases and the J gene lost 2 bases, with 16 bases spanning the gap. The CDR3 protein is CAWSNRGRRPYNEQFF. The CDR3 DNA reads as TGTGCCTGGAGTAACCGGGGGAGGAGGCCCTACAATGAGCAGTTCTTC.

The J gene is TRBJ2-5, the V gene TRBV7-9, with TRBD2 identical over 7 bases. V was pared by 2 bases and J by 3 bases, with 6 bases of the junction left unmatched. The CDR3 is made up of 15 amino acids. Germline V gene lookup returns CDR1 SEHNR and CDR2 FQNEAQ (reference sequence). This CDR3 reads CASSLNGLAEETQYF. CDR3 coding DNA: TGTGCCAGCAGCTTAAACGGTCTAGCGGAAGAGACCCAGTACTTC.

V gene TRBV27 combines with J gene TRBJ1-1; tentatively, D is TRBD1 (6 bases). This CDR3 contains 12 residues. Looked up from germline, CDR1 is MNHEY and CDR2 is SMNVEV (reference sequence). V lost 6 bases, J lost 4 bases, and 9 bases lay in between. Here the CDR3 reads CASSTGFTEAFF. As DNA, the CDR3 is TGTGCCAGCAGCACAGGGTTCACTGAAGCTTTCTTT.

This clone was counted a few times. V usage is TRBV5-4 and J usage is TRBJ1-2, with D tentatively TRBD1 (5 bases). The germline gives CDR1 SGHNT, CDR2 YYREEE (reference sequence). Trimming shortened V by 9 bases and J by 0 bases, and 15 bases separated the two germline ends. This CDR3 spans 14 amino acids. CDR3 DNA: TGTGCCACCCATCCTGGGGCCTCTAACTATGGCTACACCTTC. Its protein is CATHPGASNYGYTF.

The J gene is TRBJ2-5, the V gene TRBV18; D is perhaps TRBD1 (5 bases). With 3 bases removed from V and 5 bases from J, the gap between germline ends came to 13 bases. Germline CDR1 reads KGHSH; CDR2 reads LQKENI. CDR3 size: 14 residues. CDR3 protein: CASSPTATAETQYF. The CDR3 nucleotides read TGTGCCAGCTCACCGACAGCCACGGCTGAGACCCAGTACTTC.

The V gene is TRBV9, the J gene TRBJ1-1, with 8 bases identical to TRBD1. Per germline, CDR1 SGDLS and CDR2 YYNGEE. J was trimmed by 6 bases and V by 0 bases; bases with no gene match: 7. The CDR3 sequence is 15 residues long. The CDR3 loop reads CASSVAVRGQAEAFF. The CDR3 DNA follows: TGTGCCAGCAGCGTAGCTGTCAGGGGGCAGGCTGAAGCTTTCTTT.

On this clone: Germline is not matched at one junction end, which may reflect a read error. The chain has TRBV11-2 and TRBJ2-1; D uncertain. The CDR3 runs to 15 residues. Per the germline V gene, CDR1 is SGHAT and CDR2 is FQNNGV. The CDR3 sequence is CASSLDGVSSNEQFF. CDR3 DNA sequence: TGTGCCAGCAGCTTAGATGGAGTATCCTCCAATGAGCAGTTCTTC.

The rearrangement uses TRBV6-4 and TRBJ2-2; D gene unclear. CDR1 and CDR2 (germline): MRHNA, SNTAGT. The CDR3 is made up of 15 amino acids. The V and J ends lost 6 bases and 4 bases respectively, with 15 bases between them. CDR3 in amino acids: CASRDHGTTTGELFF. The CDR3 DNA sequence: TGTGCCAGCAGGGACCATGGCACAACCACCGGGGAGCTGTTTTTT.

J is TRBJ1-6 and V is TRBV28, with a possible D match to TRBD1 (6 bases). The CDR3 runs 14 residues. Germline CDR1 MDHEN, CDR2 SYDVKM. The ends were cut back, 6 bases at V and 5 bases at J, with 11 bases in the middle. The CDR3 is CASSQDRNNSPLHF. The CDR3 bases are TGTGCCAGCAGCCAGGACAGAAATAATTCACCCCTCCACTTT. The whole variable domain, remainder taken from reference TRBV28 and TRBJ1-6, is DVKVTQSSRYLVKRTGEKVFLECVQDMDHENMFWYRQDPGLGLRLIYFSYDVKMKEKGDIPEGYSVSREKKERFSLILESASTNQTSMYLCASSQDRNNSPLHFGNGTRLTVT.

The CDR3 DNA sequence: TGTGCCTGGAGTGTAGATCTAGCGGGAGCGACAGATACGCAGTATTTT. Protein sequence: CAWSVDLAGATDTQYF. The rearrangement uses TRBV30 and TRBJ2-3; TRBD2 matches 10 bases. CDR3 length: 16 amino acids. With V trimmed by 0 bases and J by 3 bases, 6 bases remained unmatched. Looked up from germline, CDR1 is GTSNPN and CDR2 is SVGIG (reference sequence). The complete variable domain, with remaining parts taken from reference TRBV30 and TRBJ2-3, reads SQTIHQWPATLVQPVGSPLSLECTVEGTSNPNLYWYRQAAGRGLQLLFYSVGIGQISSEVPQNLSASRPQDRQFILSSKKLLLSDSGFYLCAWSVDLAGATDTQYFGPGTRLTVL.

The CDR3, as DNA: TGTGCCAGCAGTTCCCCTGGGACAGGGCGAGACTATGGCTACACCTTC. Its translation: CASSSPGTGRDYGYTF. This rearrangement joins TRBV28 to TRBJ1-2; 9 bases match TRBD1. CDR1 and CDR2 (germline): MDHEN, SYDVKM. J was trimmed by 3 bases and V by 4 bases; bases with no gene match: 9. The CDR3 covers 16 residues.

The chain carries TRBV29-1 and TRBJ2-2; 9 bases match TRBD2. The CDR3 has 15 residues. The V segment lost 7 bases and the J segment 7 bases; nucleotides outside the gene matches: 13. Germline assignment: CDR1 SQVTM and CDR2 ANQGSEA. The CDR3 region has the DNA TGCAGCGCCCGGGGGCGGGGGGGCACCAGCGGGGAGCTGTTTTTT. Translated: CSARGRGGTSGELFF.